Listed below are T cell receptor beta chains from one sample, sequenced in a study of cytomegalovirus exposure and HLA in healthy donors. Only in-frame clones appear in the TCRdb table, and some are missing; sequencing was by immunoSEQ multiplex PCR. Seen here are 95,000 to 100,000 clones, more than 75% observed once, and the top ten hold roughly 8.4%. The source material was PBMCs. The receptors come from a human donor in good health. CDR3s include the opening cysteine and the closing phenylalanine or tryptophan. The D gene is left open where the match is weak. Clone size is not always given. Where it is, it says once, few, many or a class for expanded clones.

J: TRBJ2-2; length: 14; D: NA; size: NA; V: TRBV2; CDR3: CASRRLSDTGELFF; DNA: TGTGCCAGCAGAAGACTATCTGACACCGGGGAGCTGTTTTTT
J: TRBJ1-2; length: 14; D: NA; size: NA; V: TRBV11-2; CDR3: CASSPGEGYYGYTF; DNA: TGTGCCAGCAGCCCCGGGGAGGGGTACTATGGCTACACCTTC
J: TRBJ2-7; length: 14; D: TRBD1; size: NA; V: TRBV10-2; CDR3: CASSELTGAYEQYF; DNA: TGCGCCAGCAGTGAGCTGACAGGGGCCTACGAGCAGTACTTC
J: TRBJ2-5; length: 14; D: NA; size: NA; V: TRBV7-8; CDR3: CASSLGVGRETQYF; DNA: TGTGCCAGCAGCTTAGGGGTGGGGAGAGAGACCCAGTACTTC
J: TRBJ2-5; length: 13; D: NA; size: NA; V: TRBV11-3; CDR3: CASSLGPFGTQYF; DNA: TGTGCCAGCAGCTTAGGCCCCTTCGGGACCCAGTACTTC
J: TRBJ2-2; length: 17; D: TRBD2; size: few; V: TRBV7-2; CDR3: CASSPPSAGRATGELFF; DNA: TGTGCCAGCAGCCCCCCCTCCGCCGGGAGGGCAACCGGGGAGCTGTTTTTT
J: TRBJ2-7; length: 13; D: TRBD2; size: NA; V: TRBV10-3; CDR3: CAIRNSGSYEQYF; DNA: TGTGCCATCAGGAATAGCGGGTCCTACGAGCAGTACTTC
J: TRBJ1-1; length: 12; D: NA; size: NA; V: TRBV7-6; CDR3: CASSMGGGEAFF; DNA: TGTGCCAGCAGTATGGGGGGGGGTGAGGCTTTCTTT
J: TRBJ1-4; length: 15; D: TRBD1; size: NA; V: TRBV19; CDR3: CASNLQGLANEKLFF; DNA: TGTGCCAGTAACTTACAGGGGCTTGCTAATGAAAAACTGTTTTTT
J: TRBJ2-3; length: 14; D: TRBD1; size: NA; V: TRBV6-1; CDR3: CASSEGQGADTQYF; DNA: TGTGCCAGCAGTGAGGGACAGGGGGCAGATACGCAGTATTTT
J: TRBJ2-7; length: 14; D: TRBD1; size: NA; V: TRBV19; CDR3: CASSRTGSSYEQYF; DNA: TGTGCCAGTAGCCGGACAGGGAGCTCCTACGAGCAGTACTTC
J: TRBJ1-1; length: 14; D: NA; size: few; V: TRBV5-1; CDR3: CASSLYGPNTEAFF; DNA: TGCGCCAGCAGCTTGTACGGTCCCAACACTGAAGCTTTCTTT
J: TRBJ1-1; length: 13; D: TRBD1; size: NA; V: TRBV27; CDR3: CASSRDRGTEAFF; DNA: TGTGCCAGCAGCCGGGACAGAGGGACTGAAGCTTTCTTT
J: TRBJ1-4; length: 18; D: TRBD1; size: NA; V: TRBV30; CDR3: CAWSVLRTGFFGYEKLFF; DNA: TGTGCCTGGAGTGTACTGAGGACAGGTTTTTTCGGATATGAAAAACTGTTTTTT
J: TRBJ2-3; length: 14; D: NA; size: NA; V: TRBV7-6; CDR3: CASSLGPRTDTQYF; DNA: TGTGCCAGCAGCTTAGGTCCCAGGACAGATACGCAGTATTTT
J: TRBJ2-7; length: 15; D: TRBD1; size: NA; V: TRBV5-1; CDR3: CASSLVGTEEYEQYF; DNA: TGCGCCAGCAGCTTGGTCGGGACAGAAGAATACGAGCAGTACTTC
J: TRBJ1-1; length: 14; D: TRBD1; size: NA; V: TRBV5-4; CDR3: CASSYVTGLTEAFF; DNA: TGTGCCAGCAGCTACGTGACAGGGCTCACTGAAGCTTTCTTT
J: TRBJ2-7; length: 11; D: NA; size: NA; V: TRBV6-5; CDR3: CASSDSYEQYF; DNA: TGTGCCAGCAGTGACAGCTACGAGCAGTACTTC
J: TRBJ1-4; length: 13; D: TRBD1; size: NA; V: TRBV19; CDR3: CASKGQGGEKLFF; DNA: TGTGCCAGTAAAGGACAGGGGGGGGAAAAACTGTTTTTT
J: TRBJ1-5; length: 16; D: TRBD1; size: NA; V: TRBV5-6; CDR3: CASSLGGGGSNQPQHF; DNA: TGTGCCAGCAGCTTGGGTGGAGGGGGCAGCAATCAGCCCCAGCATTTT
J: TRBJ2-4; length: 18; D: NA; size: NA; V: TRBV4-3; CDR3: CASSQGVAVLPAKNIQYF; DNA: TGCGCCAGCAGCCAAGGGGTAGCGGTCCTTCCAGCCAAAAACATTCAGTACTTC
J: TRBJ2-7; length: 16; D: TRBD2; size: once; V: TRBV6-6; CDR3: CASSPIAGPSSYEQYF; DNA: TGTGCCAGCAGTCCCATAGCGGGGCCCAGCTCCTACGAGCAGTACTTC
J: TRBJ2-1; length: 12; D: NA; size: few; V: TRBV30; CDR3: CAWSPGYNEQFF; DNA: TGTGCCTGGAGTCCAGGTTACAATGAGCAGTTCTTC